This is a list of T cell receptor beta chains from one sample in a study of blood T cell repertoires in COVID-19. Data came from immunoSEQ multiplex PCR; TCRdb stores just in-frame clones and leaves some out. In the table there are fewer than 350,000 clones, approximately 88% of which are singletons. Sample: peripheral blood. These receptors all come from a woman aged 25 to 45 with COVID-19, enrolled during active disease. CDR3s include the opening cysteine and the closing phenylalanine or tryptophan. A D gene is named only where the DNA matches it firmly. The size of a clone is reported for some rows only, either as once, few or many, or as a class for expanded clones.

v_call	clone_size	j_call	d_call	cdr3_aa	cdr3_nt
TRBV28	-	TRBJ2-2	-	CASSLEQGPRTGELFF	TGTGCCAGCAGTTTGGAGCAGGGCCCCAGGACCGGGGAGCTGTTTTTT
TRBV27	-	TRBJ1-2	-	CASSLSIRVKDSANYGYTF	TGTGCCAGCAGTTTATCGATTAGAGTAAAGGACTCAGCTAACTATGGCTACACCTTC
TRBV30	-	TRBJ1-6	-	CAWSVIGSGNSPLHF	TGTGCCTGGAGTGTAATCGGCAGCGGGAATTCACCCCTCCACTTT
TRBV15	-	TRBJ2-2	TRBD1	CATSPPRRTGVTGELFF	TGTGCCACCAGCCCCCCCCGCAGGACAGGGGTCACCGGGGAGCTGTTTTTT
TRBV6-6	-	TRBJ2-1	TRBD2	CASSPSGGIGNEQFF	TGTGCCAGCAGTCCCAGCGGGGGTATTGGGAATGAGCAGTTCTTC
TRBV7-3	-	TRBJ2-1	-	CASSPGGEQFF	TGTGCCAGCAGCCCTGGCGGGGAGCAGTTCTTC
TRBV5-4	-	TRBJ1-1	-	CASSRAGSRTEAFF	TGTGCCAGCAGCCGAGCGGGCAGTCGCACTGAAGCTTTCTTT
TRBV7-8	-	TRBJ2-7	TRBD1	CASSPATGAYEQYF	TGTGCCAGCAGTCCCGCGACAGGGGCCTACGAGCAGTACTTC
TRBV5-1	-	TRBJ1-5	-	CASSLMGGTTGEPQHF	TGCGCCAGCAGCTTGATGGGAGGGACCACTGGGGAGCCCCAGCATTTT
TRBV24-1	-	TRBJ2-6	-	CATSDSAVQSSGANVLTF	TGTGCCACCAGTGATTCCGCGGTCCAAAGCTCTGGGGCCAACGTCCTGACTTTC
TRBV11-2	-	TRBJ1-5	TRBD1	CASSSATGGNQPQHF	TGTGCCAGCAGCTCGGCGACAGGGGGGAATCAGCCCCAGCATTTT
TRBV6-5	-	TRBJ1-1	-	CASTYGGLNTEAFF	TGTGCCAGCACCTACGGGGGGTTGAACACTGAAGCTTTCTTT
TRBV29-1	once	TRBJ2-2	TRBD2	CSAMGRGLFF	TGCAGTGCGATGGGGAGGGGGCTGTTTTTT
TRBV30	-	TRBJ1-5	TRBD1	CAWSVGQGYQPQHF	TGTGCCTGGAGTGTTGGACAGGGCTATCAGCCCCAGCATTTT
TRBV7-8	-	TRBJ1-5	-	CASSLDTGRDQPQHF	TGTGCCAGCAGCTTAGATACAGGGAGGGATCAGCCCCAGCATTTT
TRBV6-5	-	TRBJ2-1	TRBD2	CAVLFTGGLEQFF	TGTGCCGTCCTCTTTACGGGGGGGCTTGAGCAGTTCTTC
TRBV6-5	-	TRBJ2-7	-	CASRIGGTAIYEQYF	TGTGCCAGCAGAATAGGCGGGACTGCTATCTACGAGCAGTACTTC
TRBV10-2	-	TRBJ2-3	TRBD2	CASSVGLALPDTQYF	TGCGCCAGCAGTGTAGGACTAGCGTTGCCTGATACGCAGTATTTT
TRBV4-1	-	TRBJ2-5	TRBD2	CASRSSGGKETQYF	TGCGCCAGCAGGTCAAGCGGGGGGAAAGAGACCCAGTACTTC
TRBV6-2/TRBV6-3	-	TRBJ2-2	-	CASSYQFTGELFF	TGTGCCAGCAGTTACCAATTCACCGGGGAGCTGTTTTTT
TRBV6-5	-	TRBJ2-5	TRBD1	CASSFDRDKETQYF	TGTGCCAGCAGTTTCGACAGGGATAAAGAGACCCAGTACTTC
TRBV18	-	TRBJ1-3	TRBD1	CASSPDRRHTIYF	TGTGCCAGCTCCCCGGACAGGAGGCACACCATATATTTT
TRBV28	-	TRBJ2-1	-	CASSLRAGPGNEQFF	TGTGCCAGCAGTTTAAGGGCGGGGCCGGGGAATGAGCAGTTCTTC
TRBV7-2	-	TRBJ1-6	-	CATTGTWNSPLHF	TGTGCCACCACAGGGACGTGGAATTCACCCCTCCACTTT
TRBV19	once	TRBJ1-5	-	CASSIEWGGPQHF	TGTGCCAGTAGTATAGAATGGGGAGGGCCCCAGCATTTT
TRBV7-8	-	TRBJ2-2	TRBD1	CASSQTRQGATGELFF	TGTGCCAGCAGCCAGACCCGACAGGGGGCCACCGGGGAGCTGTTTTTT